These 15 T cell receptor beta chains came from one sample sequenced in a study of tumor and adjacent non-tumor tissue in lung cancer. Three rounds of nested PCR, following a modified ARM-PCR protocol, produced the TCRbeta library. Using its own MiXCR run on the multiplex PCR reads, TCRdb lists one record per CDR3 protein. The top ten hold roughly a fifth of the sample, which has over 80,000 distinct CDR3 sequences, more than 75% seen once. No cell sorting was done before RNA was extracted from the tissue. This non-tumor lung sample came from over 3 cm beyond the tumor edge. Sequences were obtained from distant non-tumor lung tissue. The receptors derive from a woman aged 45-65 years with non-small cell lung cancer.

A remark on this clonotype: At one end the junction does not follow the germline gene, possibly because of a read error. V and J are TRBV11-2 and TRBJ2-1; D is possibly TRBD2 (6 bases). The CDR3 covers 16 residues. Germline V gene lookup returns CDR1 SGHAT and CDR2 FQNNGV. CDR3 coding DNA: TGTGCCAACAGCCCAGGGAGACTAGTGGGAGAAGGTGAGCAGTTCTTC. Its translation is CANSPGRLVGEGEQFF. The full variable domain, completed using reference TRBV11-2 and TRBJ2-1, is EAGVAQSPRYKIIEKRQSVAFWCNPISGHATLYWYQQILGQGPKLLIQFQNNGVVDDSQLPKDRFSAERLKGVDSTLKIQPAKLEDSAVYLCANSPGRLVGEGEQFFGPGTRLTVL.

About this clonotype itself: The junction departs from germline at one end; a sequencing error may be responsible. The chain combines TRBV28 with TRBJ2-5; 10 bases map to TRBD2. Germline CDR1 MDHEN, CDR2 SYDVKM. The CDR3 is 15 residues long. The CDR3 protein is CANSSPGLARETQYF. For the CDR3, the DNA is TGTGCCAACAGTTCACCGGGACTAGCGCGAGAGACCCAGTACTTC.

On this clonotype itself: The limits of the CDR3 on the DNA are not certain, so only TCRdb's listed CDR3 is given. V is TRBV20-1 and J is TRBJ2-1; no DNA check was done on the table's D call, TRBD1. With termini counted, the CDR3 has 17 amino acids. Germline CDR1 is DFQATT and CDR2 is SNEGSKA (reference sequence). CDR3 sequence: CSAGWGQGANPYNEQSF.

A remark on this clonotype: A read error may account for a junction end that differs from germline. The CDR3 reads CASTQDFTSNQPQHF. CDR3 nucleotide sequence: TGTGCGAGCACCCAAGACTTCACTAGCAATCAGCCCCAGCATTTT. The chain recombines TRBV4-2 with TRBJ1-5; D gene unclear. CDR3 length equals 15 residues. From germline, CDR1 is LGHNA and CDR2 YNFKEQ.

This clonotype was seen many times. This chain uses TRBV28 with TRBJ1-6; TRBD1 agrees at 10 bases. The V gene end was trimmed by 4 bases and the J gene end by 10 bases; junction bases not matched to a gene: 4. The V gene's germline CDR1 is MDHEN and CDR2 SYDVKM. There are 14 residues in the CDR3. The CDR3 loop reads CASSWRQGASPLHF. The CDR3 bases are TGTGCCAGCAGTTGGAGACAGGGGGCATCACCCCTCCACTTT. Filled out from reference TRBV28 and TRBJ1-6, the complete variable domain reads DVKVTQSSRYLVKRTGEKVFLECVQDMDHENMFWYRQDPGLGLRLIYFSYDVKMKEKGDIPEGYSVSREKKERFSLILESASTNQTSMYLCASSWRQGASPLHFGNGTRLTVT.

On this clonotype itself: At one end, the junction sequence differs from germline, possibly due to a read error. The CDR3, as DNA: TGCAGCATCGAAGATGAGGGAACTAGCGGGAGTTTTCCCGAGGAGTTGTTTTTT. Amino acid sequence: CSIEDEGTSGSFPEELFF. The chain joins TRBV29-1 to TRBJ2-2, with TRBD2 matching 11 bases. From germline, CDR1 is SQVTM and CDR2 ANQGSEA. The CDR3 loop spans 18 amino acids.

In regard to this clonotype: A much larger clone lies a single base off, so this may be a read error. The CDR3 DNA sequence: TGCAGTGCCAGTAGCCGGGTGGTGGATGAGCAGTTCTTC. This sequence encodes CSASSRVVDEQFF. This chain links TRBV20-1 with TRBJ2-1; D is unresolved. This CDR3 is 13 amino acids long. Germline CDR1 DFQATT, CDR2 SNEGSKA (reference sequence). V was pared by 6 bases and J by 8 bases, with 17 bases between.

This clonotype was observed a handful of times. A much larger clonotype is one base distant, so this may be a read error. V usage is TRBV5-6 and J usage is TRBJ2-1; D is uncertain. Germline-derived CDR1 and CDR2 are SGHDT and YYEEEE. This CDR3 spans 13 amino acids. CDR3 sequence reads: CTSSLVSTPEQFF. In nucleotides, the CDR3 is TGTACCAGCAGTTTAGTCTCCACGCCGGAGCAGTTCTTC. Variable domain in full (rest from reference TRBV5-6 and TRBJ2-1): DAGVTQSPTHLIKTRGQQVTLRCSPKSGHDTVSWYQQALGQGPQFIFQYYEEEERQRGNFPDRFSGHQFPNYSSELNVNALLLGDSALYLCTSSLVSTPEQFFGPGTRLTVL.

Judged by abundance, this clonotype is medium-sized. This chain links TRBV6-1 with TRBJ2-1, with D maybe TRBD2 (5 bases). V lost 6 bases, J lost 3 bases, and 12 bases lay in between. CDR1 and CDR2 from the germline V gene are MNHNS and SASEGT. This CDR3 has 14 residues. This CDR3 is CASSRDYDYNEQFF. In DNA form, the CDR3 reads TGTGCCAGCAGCAGAGACTACGACTACAATGAGCAGTTCTTC.

The rearrangement links TRBV4-2 to TRBJ1-5, with D unclear. The V and J ends lost 0 bases and 16 bases respectively, with 22 bases between them. The germline CDR1 and CDR2 sequences are LGHNA and YNFKEQ. This CDR3 region has 15 residues. The CDR3 region has the DNA TGTGCCAGCAGCCAAGACCTCACTAGCAGTCAGCTCCATCATTTT. This encodes CASSQDLTSSQLHHF.

In its sample, this clonotype was seen a few times. The V gene is TRBV29-1, the J gene TRBJ2-5; weak D call: TRBD1 (5 bases). The CDR3 length is 14 residues. Germline assignment: CDR1 SQVTM and CDR2 ANQGSEA. The CDR3 is CNAVSGSVSETQYF. DNA for the CDR3: TGCAACGCTGTGTCAGGGTCGGTGTCGGAGACCCAGTACTTC.

About this clonotype: A read error may account for a junction end that differs from germline. The J gene is TRBJ2-5, the V gene TRBV28; the D gene could be TRBD1 or TRBD2 (5 bases each). The CDR3 has 12 amino acids. Germline V lookup: CDR1 MDHEN, CDR2 SYDVKM. CDR3 protein: CANTPPRGTRYF. DNA for the CDR3: TGTGCCAACACCCCGCCACGTGGGACCCGGTACTTC.

Regarding this clonotype: One end of the junction fails to match germline, which may point to a read error. The rearrangement joins TRBV12-3 or TRBV12-4 to TRBJ2-2; maybe TRBD2 (6 bases). CDR3 length: 16 residues. The CDR3 DNA is TGTTCCAGCAGATTCCCGGGACTGGGAAGCGCCGGGGAGCTGTTTTTT. Protein sequence: CSSRFPGLGSAGELFF.

This clonotype is labeled as large. The chain recombines TRBV29-1 with TRBJ2-3; the D gene is possibly TRBD1 (5 bases). Germline V gene lookup returns CDR1 SQVTM and CDR2 ANQGSEA. The length of the CDR3 is 12 residues. V lost 4 bases, J lost 4 bases, and 9 bases lay in between. Here the CDR3 DNA reads TGCAGCGTTGTTTTGACAGCAGATACGCAGTATTTT. Amino acids: CSVVLTADTQYF.

This chain links TRBV19 with TRBJ1-1; 8 bases are a match to TRBD1. In germline, CDR1 is LNHDA, CDR2 SQIVND (reference sequence). This CDR3 comprises 14 residues. Trimming at V came to 7 bases and at J to 3 bases, leaving 7 bases not matched to a gene. The DNA for the CDR3 is TGTGCCAGTACAATGGGGACAGGCTACACTGAAGCTTTCTTT. Translating gives CASTMGTGYTEAFF.